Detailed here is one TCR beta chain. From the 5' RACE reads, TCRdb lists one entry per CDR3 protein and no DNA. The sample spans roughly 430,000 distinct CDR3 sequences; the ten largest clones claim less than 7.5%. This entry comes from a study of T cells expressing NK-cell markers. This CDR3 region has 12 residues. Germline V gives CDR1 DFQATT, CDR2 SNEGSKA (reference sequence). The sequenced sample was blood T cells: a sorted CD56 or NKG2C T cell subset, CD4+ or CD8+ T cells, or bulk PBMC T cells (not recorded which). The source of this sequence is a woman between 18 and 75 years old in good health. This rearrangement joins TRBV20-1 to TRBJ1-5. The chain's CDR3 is CSARDPNQPQHF.